The 11 T cell receptor beta chains below come from one sample, sequenced in a study of blood T cell repertoires in COVID-19. Clones were sequenced by immunoSEQ multiplex PCR, and TCRdb holds only the in-frame ones, with some missing. The sample consists of about 57,000 clones, around 90% of them appearing once. The specimen was peripheral blood. The source is a woman of 80 years or more with COVID-19, enrolled during active disease.

The rearrangement joins TRBV4-2 to TRBJ2-3; 13 bases line up with TRBD2. CDR1 and CDR2 from the germline V gene are LGHNA and YNFKEQ. Losses at the gene ends were 0 bases for V and 1 base for J; bases not matched to a gene: 4. There are 18 residues in the CDR3. The CDR3 sequence: CASSQDRTSGGGTDTQYF. The CDR3 coding sequence is TGTGCCAGCAGCCAAGATCGAACTAGCGGGGGGGGCACAGATACGCAGTATTTT.

The chain links TRBV6-5 to TRBJ1-2; TRBD1 aligns across 7 bases. The CDR3 is 15 residues long. V was clipped by 0 bases and J by 4 bases; unmatched bases: 5. Germline-derived CDR1 and CDR2 are MNHEY and SVGAGI. CDR3 amino acids: CASSYSSRGAYGYTF. CDR3 nucleotide sequence: TGTGCCAGCAGTTACTCGTCCAGGGGGGCCTATGGCTACACCTTC.

In this sample, this clone turned up a few times. V and J are TRBV5-1 and TRBJ2-5; the D gene is possibly TRBD2 (5 bases). CDR3 length equals 15 residues. The V and J ends lost 2 bases and 3 bases respectively, with 14 bases between them. Looked up from germline, CDR1 is SGHRS and CDR2 is YFSETQ. The CDR3 here is CASSFEGRREETQYF. The DNA for the CDR3 is TGCGCCAGCAGCTTTGAGGGTAGGAGAGAAGAGACCCAGTACTTC.

The chain recombines TRBV5-1 with TRBJ2-7, with 11 bases aligning to TRBD2. V shed 5 bases, J shed 4 bases, and the junction held 14 bases outside the gene matches. Germline lookup yields CDR1 SGHRS and CDR2 YFSETQ. The CDR3 extends over 17 amino acids. CDR3 sequence (DNA): TGCGCCAGCAGTCTAGGACTAGCGGGTTCTCCTGAATACGAGCAGTACTTC. Protein sequence: CASSLGLAGSPEYEQYF.

This chain connects TRBV5-1 to TRBJ1-1; D not certain. Germline-derived CDR1 and CDR2 are SGHRS and YFSETQ. Trimming pared 1 base from V and 3 bases from J, leaving 13 bases between. The CDR3 totals 15 residues. CDR3 bases: TGCGCCAGCAGCTTGATGGGTTTCGGGGACACTGAAGCTTTCTTT. Translating it yields CASSLMGFGDTEAFF.

The table lists this clone with a count of one. The chain recombines TRBV2 with TRBJ1-2; 8 bases are shared with TRBD1. The trim removed 6 bases at V and 8 bases at J, leaving 8 bases unmatched. The CDR3 is made up of 13 amino acids. CDR1 is SNHLY, CDR2 FYNNEI, per germline. CDR3 bases: TGTGCCAGCAGCGGGGACAGGTCTGGAGGCTACACCTTC. Its protein product is CASSGDRSGGYTF.

This chain links TRBV20-1 with TRBJ1-1, with a possible D match to TRBD1 (5 bases). Trimming removed 3 bases at V and 1 base at J, with 9 bases between. CDR3 size: 13 residues. Germline CDR1 and CDR2: DFQATT and SNEGSKA (reference sequence). The CDR3 bases are TGCAGTGCTAGTGCTCAGGGGAACACTGAAGCTTTCTTT. Residues: CSASAQGNTEAFF.

The chain is built from TRBV9 and TRBJ2-2; D is unresolved. The CDR3 consists of 16 residues. Germline CDR1 reads SGDLS; CDR2 reads YYNGEE. The V end lost 0 bases, the J end lost 4 bases, and 13 bases lay between the germline ends. CDR3 coding DNA: TGTGCCAGCAGCGTAGGAGTGGTGGGCGCCACCGGGGAGCTGTTTTTT. Protein: CASSVGVVGATGELFF.

The V and J genes are TRBV7-9 and TRBJ2-7; 9 bases line up with TRBD1. Germline assignment: CDR1 SEHNR and CDR2 FQNEAQ (reference sequence). V was clipped by 8 bases and J by 7 bases; unmatched bases: 15. This CDR3 is 15 amino acids long. The CDR3 sequence is CASGQGQGNWEEQYF. For the CDR3, the DNA is TGTGCCAGCGGCCAGGGACAGGGTAATTGGGAAGAGCAGTACTTC.

This chain links TRBV6-5 with TRBJ1-1, with 11 bases aligning to TRBD1. Unmatched junction bases numbered 11, after V lost 10 bases and J lost 7 bases. This CDR3 has 14 residues. Germline loops: CDR1 MNHEY, CDR2 SVGAGI. The CDR3 DNA reads TGTGCCACTCGGACAGGGGGCGCATATATTGAAGCTTTCTTT. Its protein product is CATRTGGAYIEAFF.

The J gene is TRBJ2-7, the V gene TRBV6-2 or TRBV6-3, with 9 bases lining up with TRBD2. With V trimmed by 5 bases and J by 1 base, 6 bases remained unmatched. The CDR3 has 15 amino acids. CDR1 and CDR2 from the germline V gene are MNHEY and SVGEGT. The CDR3 sequence: CASSPRTSVSYEQYF. CDR3 nucleotide sequence: TGTGCCAGCAGTCCAAGGACTAGCGTGTCCTACGAGCAGTACTTC.